A selection of T cell receptor beta chains follows, all from one sample in a study of cytomegalovirus exposure and HLA in healthy donors. Sequencing used immunoSEQ multiplex PCR; TCRdb keeps in-frame clones, though not all of them. The sample yields around 150,000 clones, 85% seen once. The sequenced sample consisted of PBMCs. The origin of the receptors is a man aged 25-40 years in good health and CMV-seropositive. The CDR3 runs from the conserved cysteine through the conserved F or W. The order of the fields is J gene, V gene, D gene, clone size, CDR3 protein, CDR3 DNA. D genes are given only for firm matches. For some rows the clone size is stated as once, few or many, or as a class when expanded; others skip it.

>TRBJ2-1|TRBV4-3|TRBD2|NA
CASSQDRLADNEQFF
TGCGCCAGCAGCCAAGATCGACTAGCGGACAATGAGCAGTTCTTC
>TRBJ1-1|TRBV7-9|TRBD1|NA
CASSLGQAITEAFF
TGTGCCAGCAGCCTCGGACAGGCGATCACTGAAGCTTTCTTT
>TRBJ1-1|TRBV7-2|NA|NA
CASSLQVAEAFF
TGTGCCAGCAGCTTGCAGGTCGCTGAAGCTTTCTTT
>TRBJ1-6|TRBV7-2|NA|once
CASSLEVRLNSPLHF
TGTGCCAGCAGCCTTGAGGTACGGCTCAATTCACCCCTCCACTTT
>TRBJ2-5|TRBV15|NA|once
CATSRGRLGEETQYF
TGTGCCACCAGCAGAGGGCGCCTCGGGGAAGAGACCCAGTACTTC
>TRBJ2-3|TRBV10-1|TRBD2|NA
CATKGEGRTDTQYF
TGCGCCACCAAAGGGGAGGGGAGGACAGATACGCAGTATTTT
>TRBJ2-5|TRBV7-9|TRBD2|NA
CASSFIQRGGQETQYF
TGTGCCAGCAGCTTTATTCAGCGGGGGGGCCAAGAGACCCAGTACTTC
>TRBJ1-6|TRBV30|NA|NA
CAWTGGMIASPLHF
TGTGCCTGGACCGGCGGGATGATCGCGTCACCCCTCCACTTT
>TRBJ1-4|TRBV4-1|NA|NA
CASSPPLEATNEKLFF
TGCGCCAGCAGCCCCCCGTTAGAGGCAACTAATGAAAAACTGTTTTTT
>TRBJ2-1|TRBV7-2|NA|NA
CASSSPGSHNEQFF
TGTGCCAGCAGCAGCCCGGGATCTCACAATGAGCAGTTCTTC
>TRBJ2-3|TRBV25-1|TRBD1|NA
CASSAGTGVSSTDTQYF
TGTGCCAGCAGTGCCGGGACAGGGGTATCTAGCACAGATACGCAGTATTTT
>TRBJ1-1|TRBV7-6|NA|NA
CASSSARVGRTEAFF
TGTGCCAGCAGCTCCGCCAGGGTCGGTCGGACTGAAGCTTTCTTT
>TRBJ2-7|TRBV9|TRBD2|NA
CASSPRSGGINEQYF
TGTGCCAGCAGCCCGCGTAGCGGGGGAATTAACGAGCAGTACTTC
>TRBJ1-5|TRBV21-1|NA|NA
CASSKRNQPQHF
TGTGCCAGCAGCAAACGGAATCAGCCCCAGCATTTT
>TRBJ1-5|TRBV2|TRBD1|NA
CASSRQGYNQPQHF
TGTGCCAGCAGTCGACAGGGGTACAATCAGCCCCAGCATTTT
>TRBJ2-7|TRBV28|NA|NA
CASSLQGYEQYF
TGTGCCAGCAGTCTACAGGGCTACGAGCAGTACTTC
>TRBJ2-2|TRBV7-8|TRBD2|few
CASSLTSGGPRGGELFF
TGTGCCAGCAGCTTAACTAGCGGGGGTCCAAGGGGCGGGGAGCTGTTTTTT
>TRBJ2-2|TRBV9|TRBD2|NA
CASSVEAGGPVTGELFF
TGTGCCAGCAGCGTAGAGGCGGGGGGGCCGGTCACCGGGGAGCTGTTTTTT
>TRBJ2-5|TRBV19|NA|NA
CASTSKGGLQETQYF
TGTGCCAGTACCTCCAAAGGGGGATTACAAGAGACCCAGTACTTC
>TRBJ2-3|TRBV5-1|TRBD2|once
CASSFGLAGGDTQYF
TGCGCCAGCAGCTTCGGACTAGCGGGGGGGGATACGCAGTATTTT
>TRBJ2-7|TRBV6-5|NA|NA
CASKGGPRDYEQYF
TGTGCCAGCAAGGGGGGGCCTCGCGACTACGAGCAGTACTTC
>TRBJ2-1|TRBV11-2|TRBD1|NA
CASSLGTANNEQFF
TGTGCCAGCAGTTTGGGGACAGCGAACAATGAGCAGTTCTTC
>TRBJ2-5|TRBV7-2|TRBD2|NA
CASSLGLARETQYF
TGTGCCAGCAGCTTGGGACTAGCGAGAGAGACCCAGTACTTC
>TRBJ2-3|TRBV30|NA|NA
CAWTISGRQPTDTQYF
TGTGCCTGGACCATCTCGGGGAGGCAGCCCACAGATACGCAGTATTTT
>TRBJ2-7|TRBV30|NA|NA
CAWRRDRGSYEQYF
TGTGCCTGGAGGAGGGATCGGGGCTCCTACGAGCAGTACTTC
>TRBJ2-5|TRBV4-3|TRBD2|NA
CASSQDPLGGGTQYF
TGCGCCAGCAGCCAAGATCCCCTCGGGGGGGGGACCCAGTACTTC
>TRBJ1-2|TRBV6-5|TRBD1|NA
CASSRDRSDGYTF
TGTGCCAGCAGTCGGGACAGGAGCGATGGCTACACCTTC
>TRBJ1-1|TRBV6-6|TRBD1|once
CASSGHRGSTEAFF
TGTGCCAGCAGTGGACACAGGGGAAGCACTGAAGCTTTCTTT
>TRBJ2-3|TRBV4-3|TRBD2|NA
CASSQGKGTSVFTDTQYF
TGCGCCAGCAGCCAGGGCAAAGGGACTAGCGTTTTCACAGATACGCAGTATTTT
>TRBJ2-7|TRBV25-1|TRBD1|NA
CASSELTGGSGEQYF
TGTGCCAGCAGTGAGCTCACAGGGGGCTCGGGGGAGCAGTACTTC
>TRBJ1-1|TRBV4-3|NA|NA
CASSQDGRAMNTEAFF
TGCGCCAGCAGCCAAGATGGGCGAGCCATGAACACTGAAGCTTTCTTT
>TRBJ2-3|TRBV7-5|NA|NA
CARSPGLAGITDTQYF
TGTGCCAGAAGCCCTGGACTAGCGGGGATCACAGATACGCAGTATTTT
>TRBJ2-7|TRBV9|TRBD1|NA
CASSVGGQGAYEQYF
TGTGCCAGCAGCGTAGGAGGACAGGGGGCTTACGAGCAGTACTTC
>TRBJ2-3|TRBV27|NA|once
CASGAVTAQYF
TGTGCCAGCGGGGCCGTTACTGCGCAGTATTTT